These 13 T cell receptor beta chains originate from one sample sequenced in a study of long-term antiretroviral therapy in people with HIV. The assay, immunoSEQ v3.0, was run at survey level. Libraries were prepared by immunoSEQ multiplex PCR; TCRdb keeps only in-frame clonotypes and omits some of them. There are 5,000 to 7,500 clones in the sample; more than 60% occur only once, and roughly a sixth lies in the top ten. Sequencing used unsorted PBMCs, obtained 0.5 years before starting antiretroviral therapy. These receptors were obtained from a middle-aged man with HIV.

The rearrangement uses TRBV7-2 and TRBJ1-4; D not resolved. Germline CDR1 SGHTA, CDR2 FQGNSA. CDR3 length: 13 amino acids. V shed 3 bases and J shed 8 bases, with 10 bases lying between them. The CDR3 is CASSFGGGEKLFF. The DNA for the CDR3 is TGTGCCAGCAGCTTCGGAGGCGGCGAAAAACTGTTTTTT.

The chain uses TRBV7-7 and TRBJ2-3, with D perhaps matching TRBD1 (6 bases). Germline V CDR1 and CDR2: SSHAT, FNYEAQ (reference sequence). V gave up 5 bases and J gave up 3 bases, with 15 bases separating them. This CDR3 is built from 15 residues. The CDR3 nucleotides are TGTGCCAGCAGCGCGACAGGTCTAGCTACAGATACGCAGTATTTT. It is translated as CASSATGLATDTQYF.

The chain combines TRBV6-6 with TRBJ2-7; 9 bases fit TRBD2. V shed 4 bases, J shed 5 bases, and the junction held 12 bases outside the gene matches. In germline, CDR1 is MNHNY, CDR2 SVGAGI (reference sequence). The CDR3 sequence is 16 residues long. The CDR3 bases are TGTGCCAGCAGTTCCTCCAGCGGGGGGACCGCCGACGAGCAGTACTTC. Encoded protein: CASSSSSGGTADEQYF.

This clone was recorded once. J is TRBJ1-1 and V is TRBV7-2; TRBD1 is a possible D gene (5 bases). Germline V gene sequence: CDR1 SGHTA, CDR2 FQGNSA. With 1 base removed from V and 3 bases from J, the gap between germline ends came to 12 bases. The CDR3 sequence is 15 residues long. The CDR3 spells CASSLEDIRHTEAFF. The CDR3 nucleotides read TGTGCCAGCAGCTTAGAGGACATCCGGCACACTGAAGCTTTCTTT.

Written as DNA, the CDR3 is TGTGCCAGCTCGGGACAGGGTATCTACGAGCAGTACTTC. Translating gives CASSGQGIYEQYF. This chain joins TRBV27 and TRBJ2-7, with 9 bases that match TRBD1. Germline V gene data show CDR1 as MNHEY and CDR2 as SMNVEV (reference sequence). CDR3 length: 13 amino acids. V was clipped by 8 bases and J by 3 bases; unmatched bases: 5.

J is TRBJ2-7 and V is TRBV5-6, with 8 bases lining up with TRBD1. This CDR3 has 13 amino acids. After removal of 2 bases from V and 7 bases from J, the junction contained 5 bases not matched to a gene. Germline V gives CDR1 SGHDT, CDR2 YYEEEE. Here the CDR3 reads CASSFGQGAEQYF. The CDR3 DNA follows: TGTGCCAGCAGCTTTGGACAGGGCGCGGAGCAGTACTTC.

The chain has TRBV13 and TRBJ2-7; 9 bases match TRBD2. Germline V gene lookup returns CDR1 PRHDT and CDR2 FYEKMQ (reference sequence). V lost 0 bases and J lost 3; bases outside the gene matches: 9. The CDR3 length is 17 residues. The CDR3 sequence is CASSLGHTSGPFYEQYF. The CDR3 coding sequence is TGTGCCAGCAGCTTAGGCCATACTAGCGGGCCTTTCTACGAGCAGTACTTC.

V usage is TRBV5-1 and J usage is TRBJ2-2; 9 bases line up with TRBD2. CDR3 length equals 18 residues. The germline V gene has CDR1 SGHRS and CDR2 YFSETQ. Trimming cost V 1 base and J 4 bases; bases outside gene matches: 11. CDR3 in DNA: TGCGCCAGCAGCTTGAACGGCGGGGGGGCCTATTTCACCGGGGAGCTGTTTTTT. Its protein is CASSLNGGGAYFTGELFF.

This clone is large. J is TRBJ2-3 and V is TRBV7-8; D is possibly TRBD1 or TRBD2 (6 bases each). The CDR3 consists of 16 residues. Germline V gives CDR1 SGHVS, CDR2 FQNEAQ. V lost 5 bases to trimming and J lost 6 bases, with 21 bases between them. The CDR3 DNA is TGTGCCAGCAGCCCGGTGTCGGGGGCGGGGTTGGATACGCAGTATTTT. Translated, it gives CASSPVSGAGLDTQYF. The full variable domain, with the rest looked up from reference TRBV7-8 and TRBJ2-3, is GAGVSQSPRYKVAKRGQDVALRCDPISGHVSLFWYQQALGQGPEFLTYFQNEAQLDKSGLPSDRFFAERPEGSVSTLKIQRTQQEDSAVYLCASSPVSGAGLDTQYFGPGTRLTVL.

The V gene is TRBV28, the J gene TRBJ1-3; TRBD1 aligns across 11 bases. V was pared by 3 bases and J by 3 bases, with 4 bases of the junction left unmatched. Germline-derived CDR1 and CDR2 are MDHEN and SYDVKM. The CDR3 sequence is 16 residues long. The CDR3 here is CASSFGTGGYGNTIYF. As DNA, the CDR3 is TGTGCCAGCAGTTTCGGGACAGGGGGTTATGGAAACACCATATATTTT.

This chain links TRBV19 with TRBJ2-1; 9 nucleotides agree with TRBD2. The CDR3 length is 13 residues. V was pared by 8 bases and J by 10 bases, with 9 bases of the junction left unmatched. CDR1 LNHDA and CDR2 SQIVND come from the germline V gene (reference sequence). CDR3 amino acids: CASAAGGQPEQFF. CDR3 sequence (DNA): TGTGCCAGTGCCGCGGGGGGGCAGCCAGAGCAGTTCTTC.

This chain joins TRBV12-5 and TRBJ1-2; unclear D gene. This CDR3 comprises 13 residues. Germline V gene lookup returns CDR1 LGHNT and CDR2 FRNRAP. V was trimmed by 1 base and J by 4 bases, leaving 7 bases between them. Here the CDR3 reads CASGLGPSYGYTF. In DNA, the CDR3 is TGTGCTAGTGGTTTGGGACCGAGCTATGGCTACACCTTC.

The rearrangement links TRBV7-9 to TRBJ2-2; D uncertain. The germline V and J ends were trimmed by 3 bases and 1 base, with 6 bases remaining between them. Looked up from germline, CDR1 is SEHNR and CDR2 is FQNEAQ (reference sequence). The CDR3 covers 14 residues. CDR3 nucleotide sequence: TGTGCCAGCAGCTTCACGATGAACACCGGGGAGCTGTTTTTT. Its translation: CASSFTMNTGELFF.